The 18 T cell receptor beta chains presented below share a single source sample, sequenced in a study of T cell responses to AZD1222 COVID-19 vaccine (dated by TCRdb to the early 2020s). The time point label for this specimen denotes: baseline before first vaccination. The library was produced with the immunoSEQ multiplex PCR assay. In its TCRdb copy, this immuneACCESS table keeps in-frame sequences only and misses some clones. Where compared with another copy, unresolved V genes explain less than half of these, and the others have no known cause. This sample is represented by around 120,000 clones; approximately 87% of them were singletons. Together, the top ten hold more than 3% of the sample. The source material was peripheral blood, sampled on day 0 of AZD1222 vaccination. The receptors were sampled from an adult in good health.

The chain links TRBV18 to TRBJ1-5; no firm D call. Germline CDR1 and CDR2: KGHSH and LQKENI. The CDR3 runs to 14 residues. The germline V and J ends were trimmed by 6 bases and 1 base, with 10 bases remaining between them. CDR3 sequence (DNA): TGTGCCAGCTCTTCAGGTAGCAGCAATCAGCCCCAGCATTTT. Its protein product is CASSSGSSNQPQHF.

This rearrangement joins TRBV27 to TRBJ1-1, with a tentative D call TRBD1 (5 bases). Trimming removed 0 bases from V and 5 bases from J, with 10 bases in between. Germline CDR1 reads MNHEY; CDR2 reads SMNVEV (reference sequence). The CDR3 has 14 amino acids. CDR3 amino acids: CASSLSWRGTEAFF. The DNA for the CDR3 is TGTGCCAGCAGTTTATCGTGGAGGGGAACTGAAGCTTTCTTT.

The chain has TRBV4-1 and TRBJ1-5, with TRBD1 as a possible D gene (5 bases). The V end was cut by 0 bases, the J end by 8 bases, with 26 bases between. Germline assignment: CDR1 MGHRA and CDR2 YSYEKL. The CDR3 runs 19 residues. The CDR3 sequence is CASSQEVEGLGELPKPQHF. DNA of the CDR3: TGCGCCAGCAGCCAAGAAGTGGAGGGGCTGGGCGAGCTACCCAAGCCCCAGCATTTT.

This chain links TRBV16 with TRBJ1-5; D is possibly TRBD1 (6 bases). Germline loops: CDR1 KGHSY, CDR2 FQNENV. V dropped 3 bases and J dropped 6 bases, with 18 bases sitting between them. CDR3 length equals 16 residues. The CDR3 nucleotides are TGTGCCAGCAGCCACCCCGCGGCAGGGGTGGTTCAGCCCCAGCATTTT. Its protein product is CASSHPAAGVVQPQHF.

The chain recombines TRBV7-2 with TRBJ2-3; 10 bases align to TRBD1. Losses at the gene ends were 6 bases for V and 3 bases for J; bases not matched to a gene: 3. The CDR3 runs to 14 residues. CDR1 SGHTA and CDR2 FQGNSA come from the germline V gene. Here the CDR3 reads CASRWDRGTDTQYF. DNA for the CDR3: TGTGCCAGCAGATGGGACAGGGGAACAGATACGCAGTATTTT.

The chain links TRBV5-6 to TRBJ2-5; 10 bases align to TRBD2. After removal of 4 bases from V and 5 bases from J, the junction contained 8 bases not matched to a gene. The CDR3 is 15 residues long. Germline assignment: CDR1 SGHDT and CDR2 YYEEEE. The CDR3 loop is CASSDIAGGAETQYF. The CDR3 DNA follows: TGTGCCAGCAGCGACATAGCGGGGGGAGCGGAGACCCAGTACTTC.

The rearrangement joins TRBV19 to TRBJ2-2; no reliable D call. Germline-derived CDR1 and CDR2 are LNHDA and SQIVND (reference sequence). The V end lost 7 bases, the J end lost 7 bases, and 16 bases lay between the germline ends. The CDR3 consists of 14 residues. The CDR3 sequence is CASTHVPVIGELFF. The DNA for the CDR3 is TGTGCCAGTACCCACGTCCCGGTGATCGGGGAGCTGTTTTTT. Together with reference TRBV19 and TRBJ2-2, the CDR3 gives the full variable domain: DGGITQSPKYLFRKEGQNVTLSCEQNLNHDAMYWYRQDPGQGLRLIYYSQIVNDFQKGDIAEGYSVSREKKESFPLTVTSAQKNPTAFYLCASTHVPVIGELFFGEGSRLTVL.

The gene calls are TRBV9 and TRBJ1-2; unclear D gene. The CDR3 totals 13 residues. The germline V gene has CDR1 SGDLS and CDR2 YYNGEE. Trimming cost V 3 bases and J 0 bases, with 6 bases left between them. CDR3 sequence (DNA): TGTGCCAGCAGCGCACTATCTAACTATGGCTACACCTTC. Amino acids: CASSALSNYGYTF.

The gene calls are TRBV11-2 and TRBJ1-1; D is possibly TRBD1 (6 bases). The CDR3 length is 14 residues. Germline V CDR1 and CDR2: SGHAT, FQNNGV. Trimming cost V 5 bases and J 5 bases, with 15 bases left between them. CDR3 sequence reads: CASSPGERGTEAFF. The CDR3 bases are TGTGCCAGCAGCCCAGGGGAGAGAGGGACTGAAGCTTTCTTT.

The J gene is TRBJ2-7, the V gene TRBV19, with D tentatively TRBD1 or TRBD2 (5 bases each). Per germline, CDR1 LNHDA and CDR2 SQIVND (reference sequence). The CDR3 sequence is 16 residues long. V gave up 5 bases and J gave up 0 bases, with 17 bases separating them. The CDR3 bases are TGTGCCAGTAGTTCTCCGGGGACCGCGAGCTCCTACGAGCAGTACTTC. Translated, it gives CASSSPGTASSYEQYF. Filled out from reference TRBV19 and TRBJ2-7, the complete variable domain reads DGGITQSPKYLFRKEGQNVTLSCEQNLNHDAMYWYRQDPGQGLRLIYYSQIVNDFQKGDIAEGYSVSREKKESFPLTVTSAQKNPTAFYLCASSSPGTASSYEQYFGPGTRLTVT.

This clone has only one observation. The chain's CDR3 is CASSPPDSYYGYTF. In nucleotides, the CDR3 is TGTGCCAGCTCACCACCCGACAGCTACTATGGCTACACCTTC. This chain uses TRBV18 with TRBJ1-2, with D perhaps matching TRBD1 (5 bases). Germline assignment: CDR1 KGHSH and CDR2 LQKENI. The CDR3 has 14 residues. V lost 0 bases, J lost 3 bases, and 8 bases lay in between.

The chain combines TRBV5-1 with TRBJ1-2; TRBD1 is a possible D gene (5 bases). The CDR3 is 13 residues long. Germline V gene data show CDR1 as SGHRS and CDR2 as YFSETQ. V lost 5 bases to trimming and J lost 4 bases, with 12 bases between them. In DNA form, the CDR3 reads TGCGCCAGCAGTCTACAGGAGATCTATGGCTACACCTTC. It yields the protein CASSLQEIYGYTF.

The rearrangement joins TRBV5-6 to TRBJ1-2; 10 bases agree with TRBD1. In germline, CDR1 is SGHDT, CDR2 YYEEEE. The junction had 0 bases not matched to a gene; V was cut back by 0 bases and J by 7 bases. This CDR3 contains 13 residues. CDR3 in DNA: TGTGCCAGCAGCTTGGGACAGGGGGCTGGCTACACCTTC. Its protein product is CASSLGQGAGYTF.

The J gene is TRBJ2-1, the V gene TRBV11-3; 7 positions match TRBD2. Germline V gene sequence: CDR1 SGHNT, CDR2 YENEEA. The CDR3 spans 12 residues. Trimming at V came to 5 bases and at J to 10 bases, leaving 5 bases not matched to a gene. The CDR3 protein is CASSAVGGEQFF. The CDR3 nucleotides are TGTGCCAGCAGCGCCGTCGGGGGGGAGCAGTTCTTC.

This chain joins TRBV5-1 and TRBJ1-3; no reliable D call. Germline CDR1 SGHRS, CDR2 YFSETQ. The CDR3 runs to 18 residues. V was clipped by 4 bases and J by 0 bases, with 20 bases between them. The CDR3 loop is CASSPGSRATFSGNTIYF. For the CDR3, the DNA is TGCGCCAGCAGCCCGGGGAGCAGAGCTACCTTCTCTGGAAACACCATATATTTT.

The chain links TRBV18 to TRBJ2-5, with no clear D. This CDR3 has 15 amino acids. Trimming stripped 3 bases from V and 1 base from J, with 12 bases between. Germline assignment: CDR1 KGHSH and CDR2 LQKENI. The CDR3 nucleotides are TGTGCCAGCTCACCGGCGCCGACTGTCCAAGAGACCCAGTACTTC. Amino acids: CASSPAPTVQETQYF.

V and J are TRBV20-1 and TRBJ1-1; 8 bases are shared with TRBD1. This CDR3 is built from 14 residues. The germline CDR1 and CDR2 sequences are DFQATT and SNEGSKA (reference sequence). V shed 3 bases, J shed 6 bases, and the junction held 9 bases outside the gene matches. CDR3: CSASTQGARPEAFF. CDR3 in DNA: TGCAGTGCTAGTACTCAGGGGGCAAGGCCTGAAGCTTTCTTT.

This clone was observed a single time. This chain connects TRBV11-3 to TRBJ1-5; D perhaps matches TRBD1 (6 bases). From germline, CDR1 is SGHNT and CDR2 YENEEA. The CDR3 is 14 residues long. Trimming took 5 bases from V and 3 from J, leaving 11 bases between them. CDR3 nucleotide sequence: TGTGCCAGCAGCCAGGACAGTTTCAATCAGCCCCAGCATTTT. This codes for CASSQDSFNQPQHF.